These T cell receptor beta chains were read from a single sample in a study of T cells in Graves' hyperthyroidism and ophthalmopathy. TCRdb used MiXCR to reprocess the multiplex PCR reads, holding one entry per CDR3 protein. The data contain about 640,000 distinct CDR3 sequences, 20% to 25% of them singletons. Sequencing was carried out using blood. These receptor sequences come from a man between 25 and 39 years old with Graves' ophthalmopathy. Each CDR3 is given with its conserved first and last residue. A D gene is named only where the DNA matches it firmly. The listing skips clone size in some rows; elsewhere it reads once, few, many or a size class.

d_gene	v_gene	j_gene	abundance	CDR3nt	CDR3aa
-	TRBV7-8	TRBJ1-1	many	TGTGCCAGCAGCTTAGGAGAGATTGAAGCTTTCTTT	CASSLGEIEAFF
TRBD2	TRBV11-2	TRBJ2-3	many	TGTGCCAGCAGCTCAATAGCGGGAGAGGCAGATACGCAGTATTTT	CASSSIAGEADTQYF
-	TRBV10-3	TRBJ2-1	few	TGTGCCATCAGAGGGGACAATGAGCAGTTCTTC	CAIRGDNEQFF
TRBD1	TRBV27	TRBJ2-7	many	TGTGCCAGCAGTTCCGGGACAGGACTCATCTACGAGCAGTACTTC	CASSSGTGLIYEQYF
-	TRBV12-3/TRBV12-4	TRBJ1-3	few	TGTGCCAGCAGCGCCCAGACGGGCTCTGGAAACACCATATATTTT	CASSAQTGSGNTIYF
TRBD1	TRBV7-2	TRBJ1-2	-	TGTGCCAGCAGCTCACCTCAGGGGGGCGTCATAGGCTACACCTTC	CASSSPQGGVIGYTF
-	TRBV29-1	TRBJ2-3	many	TGCAGCGTTGATAGGGGGAGTACAGATACGCAGTATTTT	CSVDRGSTDTQYF
-	TRBV6-2/TRBV6-3	TRBJ1-5	-	TGTGCCAGCAGTTACCCCGACAGCTACTATAGCAATCAGCCCCAGCATTTT	CASSYPDSYYSNQPQHF
-	TRBV20-1	TRBJ2-7	many	TGCAGTGCTACAGGATGGAGTGGAGCGTCCGAGCAGTACTTC	CSATGWSGASEQYF
-	TRBV20-1	TRBJ2-7	-	TGCAGTGCTAGAGATCGGTTGGGCGAGCAGTACTTC	CSARDRLGEQYF
TRBD1	TRBV6-2/TRBV6-3	TRBJ2-1	-	TGTGCCAGCAGTGGAAACAGGTTGGGACAGGGGAAACGGTACCGCAATGAGCAGTTCTTC	CASSGNRLGQGKRYRNEQFF
-	TRBV19	TRBJ2-2	-	TGTGCCAGTAGGGGACCAGGGACTGCCAGGCCCGGGGAGCTGTTTTTT	CASRGPGTARPGELFF
TRBD2	TRBV12-3/TRBV12-4	TRBJ2-1	many	TGTGCCAGCAGTGCAAGGACTAGCGGGAGAGCAAACAATGAGCAGTTCTTC	CASSARTSGRANNEQFF
TRBD2	TRBV6-2/TRBV6-3	TRBJ2-7	many	TGTGCCAGCAGTATAGCGGGAGCCTCCTACGAGCAGTACTTC	CASSIAGASYEQYF
-	TRBV28	TRBJ1-5	many	TGTGCCAGCAGTTTACGGGCCCGAGGAGGCAATCAGCCCCAGCATTTT	CASSLRARGGNQPQHF
-	TRBV28	TRBJ2-1	-	TGTGCCATCCTTACAGGGAACCCTATCTACAATGAGCAGTTCTTC	CAILTGNPIYNEQFF
-	TRBV2	TRBJ2-7	many	TGTGCCAGCAGAGCAAGCTACGAGCAGTACTTC	CASRASYEQYF
-	TRBV6-2/TRBV6-3	TRBJ2-3	-	TGTGCCAGCAGGGGGGATTCCCACACAGATACGCAGTATTTT	CASRGDSHTDTQYF
-	TRBV28	TRBJ2-5	many	TGTGCCAGCAGTTCATTTACGGCGGAAGAGACCCAGTACTTC	CASSSFTAEETQYF
-	TRBV14	TRBJ1-2	many	TGTGCCAGCAGCCAAGATTCGAGACAGGCCTACTACTATGGCTACACCTTC	CASSQDSRQAYYYGYTF
TRBD1	TRBV20-1	TRBJ1-5	many	TGCAGTGCTAGTGTACCGAGGGGGCGAAGCAATCAGCCCCAGCATTTT	CSASVPRGRSNQPQHF
TRBD2	TRBV7-2	TRBJ2-4	-	TGTGCCAGCGTGCGGGAGTCGGCCAAAAACATTCAGTACTTC	CASVRESAKNIQYF
-	TRBV7-2	TRBJ2-2	-	TGTGCCAGCAGCTGGGACAATCCCGGGGAGCTGTTTTTT	CASSWDNPGELFF
TRBD2	TRBV19	TRBJ2-1	-	TGTGCCAGTAGTCCCCGGACTAGCTCAAACTACAATGAGCAGTTCTTC	CASSPRTSSNYNEQFF
-	TRBV28	TRBJ2-3	-	TGTGCCAGCATAGGGGGGACTACAGCAAAAAACCAGTATTTT	CASIGGTTAKNQYF
-	TRBV27	TRBJ2-1	-	TGTGCCAGCAGTTCCCGGGAGTACCTCTACAATGAGCAGTTCTTC	CASSSREYLYNEQFF
-	TRBV9	TRBJ2-2	-	TGTGCCAGCAGCTCTCGCCGGGACACCCTGAACACCGGGGAGCTGTTTTTT	CASSSRRDTLNTGELFF
-	TRBV20-1	TRBJ1-3	-	TGCAGTGCTAGCGGGGAAGCCTCTGGAAACACCATATATTTT	CSASGEASGNTIYF
-	TRBV6-2/TRBV6-3	TRBJ2-2	-	TGTGCCAGCAGTTACACCCAGCTATTCGGGGAGCTGTTTTTT	CASSYTQLFGELFF
-	TRBV7-9	TRBJ1-1	many	TGTGCCAGCAGCTTAGATCCGCAGAACACTGAAGCTTTCTTT	CASSLDPQNTEAFF
-	TRBV12-3/TRBV12-4	TRBJ2-7	many	TGTGCCAGCACTCCGGGGCTTTCTTACGAGCAGTACTTC	CASTPGLSYEQYF
TRBD2	TRBV6-2/TRBV6-3	TRBJ2-7	few	TGTGCCAGCAGTCCCCAGCGGGGAACCTACGAGCAGTACTTC	CASSPQRGTYEQYF
TRBD2	TRBV20-1	TRBJ2-1	few	TGCAGTGCTAGTGGGCTAGCGGGCTACAATGAGCAGTTCTTC	CSASGLAGYNEQFF
-	TRBV20-1	TRBJ1-6	few	TGCAGTGCTCCAGGGACGGCCCAGAGCTCCTATAATTCACCCCTCCACTTT	CSAPGTAQSSYNSPLHF
TRBD2	TRBV27	TRBJ2-3	many	TGTGCCAGCAGCTCCAGACCGGGGGGGAGGCGTACAGATACGCAGTATTTT	CASSSRPGGRRTDTQYF
TRBD1	TRBV28	TRBJ1-2	-	TGTGCCAGCAGTTGGACAGGGGCTGGCTACACCTTC	CASSWTGAGYTF
-	TRBV12-3/TRBV12-4	TRBJ1-2	many	TGTGCCAGCAGTTTAGAACACCCCAGTGGCTACACCTTC	CASSLEHPSGYTF
-	TRBV28	TRBJ2-7	-	TGTGCCAGCAGTTTACCAGGGCTGCCCTACGAGCAGTACTTC	CASSLPGLPYEQYF
TRBD1	TRBV9	TRBJ2-7	few	TGTGCCAGCAGCGTGGGACAGCACTCCTACGAGCAGTACTTC	CASSVGQHSYEQYF
-	TRBV28	TRBJ2-4	-	TGTGCCAGCAGTTTAATTACAAACATTCAGTACTTC	CASSLITNIQYF
TRBD1	TRBV28	TRBJ2-7	many	TGTGCCAGCAGTTACGACAGGGATATTTACGAGCAGTACTTC	CASSYDRDIYEQYF
TRBD2	TRBV20-1	TRBJ2-2	once	TGCAGTGCTAAAAGAGCGGGAGGGCCGGCCGGGGAGCTGTTTTTT	CSAKRAGGPAGELFF
-	TRBV20-1	TRBJ2-7	-	TGCAGTGCGCGCGCGGCGGGATATCTTGGGGCCTACGAGCAGTACTTC	CSARAAGYLGAYEQYF
-	TRBV7-9	TRBJ2-7	-	TGTGCCAGCAGCTTAGCTACCGCGTCCGTCGGCAGGTTCTACGAGCAGTACTTC	CASSLATASVGRFYEQYF
-	TRBV30	TRBJ1-1	many	TGTGCCTGGAGTTTAACAGATGGCACTGAAGCTTTCTTT	CAWSLTDGTEAFF